This section outlines one TCR beta chain sequence together with its context. The data were taken from a study of blood T cell repertoires in COVID-19. Study information: Specimens from acute and convalescent COVID-19 originated in the United States, Italy and Spain. The analysed material was cDNA or gDNA that came from T cells, B-cell-depleted T cells, or PBMCs.

Generated by immunoSEQ multiplex PCR, the TCRdb table keeps only in-frame clones and is missing some. The table records 130,000 to 150,000 clones, about 84% of them present only once. V trimming: 4 bases; J trimming: 5 bases; junction bases outside the gene matches: 10. Per germline, CDR1 SGHDT and CDR2 YYEEEE. The CDR3 loop spans 15 amino acids. This chain uses TRBV5-6 with TRBJ2-5; TRBD1 agrees at 8 bases. Sequencing was done on a sample of peripheral blood. The source is a human donor in a cohort sampled during active COVID-19. The CDR3 reads CASSLRTGTVETQYF. The DNA for the CDR3 is TGTGCCAGCAGCCTACGGACAGGGACTGTTGAGACCCAGTACTTC.